This T cell receptor beta chain appears in the sequencing data of a study of T cell responses to AZD1222 COVID-19 vaccine. Profiled with immunoSEQ multiplex PCR; TCRdb holds only in-frame clones, not every one. The top ten clones hold 1% to 1.5% of a sample with about 210,000 clones, 85% to 95% of them seen once. The specimen comprised peripheral blood, sampled on day 0 of AZD1222 vaccination. The receptor's source is an adult in good health.

The CDR3 coding sequence is TGCGCCAGCAGCTTGGATCGACCATCGCGAAATTTCTACGAGCAGTACTTC. Translating it yields CASSLDRPSRNFYEQYF. This rearrangement joins TRBV5-1 to TRBJ2-7; D call uncertain. The CDR3 contains 17 residues. V was trimmed by 0 bases and J by 3 bases, leaving 19 bases between them. CDR1 SGHRS and CDR2 YFSETQ come from the germline V gene.